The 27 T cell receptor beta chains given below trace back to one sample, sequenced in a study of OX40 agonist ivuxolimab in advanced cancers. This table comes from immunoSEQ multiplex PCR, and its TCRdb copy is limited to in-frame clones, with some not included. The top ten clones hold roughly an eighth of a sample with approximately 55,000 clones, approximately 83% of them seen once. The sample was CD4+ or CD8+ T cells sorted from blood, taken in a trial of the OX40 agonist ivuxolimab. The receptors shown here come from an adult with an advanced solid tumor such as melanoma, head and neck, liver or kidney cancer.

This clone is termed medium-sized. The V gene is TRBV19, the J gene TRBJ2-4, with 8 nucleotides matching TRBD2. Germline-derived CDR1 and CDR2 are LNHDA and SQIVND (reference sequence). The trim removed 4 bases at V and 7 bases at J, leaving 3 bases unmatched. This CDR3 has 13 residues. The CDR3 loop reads CASSSSGMNIQYF. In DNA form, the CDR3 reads TGTGCCAGTAGTAGTAGCGGGATGAACATTCAGTACTTC.

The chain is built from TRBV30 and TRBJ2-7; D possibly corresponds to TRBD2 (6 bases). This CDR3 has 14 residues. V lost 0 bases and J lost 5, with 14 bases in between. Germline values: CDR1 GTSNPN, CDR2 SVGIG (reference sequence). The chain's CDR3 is CAWSVSRRVHEQYF. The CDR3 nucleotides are TGTGCCTGGAGTGTTTCTAGGAGGGTCCACGAGCAGTACTTC.

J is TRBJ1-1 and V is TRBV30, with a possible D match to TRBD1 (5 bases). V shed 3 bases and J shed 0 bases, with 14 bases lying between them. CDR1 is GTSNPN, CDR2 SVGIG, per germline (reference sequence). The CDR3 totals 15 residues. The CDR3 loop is CAWSNPGRMNTEAFF. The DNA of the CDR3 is TGTGCCTGGAGCAATCCGGGACGGATGAACACTGAAGCTTTCTTT. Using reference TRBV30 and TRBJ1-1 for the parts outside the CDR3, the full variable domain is SQTIHQWPATLVQPVGSPLSLECTVEGTSNPNLYWYRQAAGRGLQLLFYSVGIGQISSEVPQNLSASRPQDRQFILSSKKLLLSDSGFYLCAWSNPGRMNTEAFFGQGTRLTVV.

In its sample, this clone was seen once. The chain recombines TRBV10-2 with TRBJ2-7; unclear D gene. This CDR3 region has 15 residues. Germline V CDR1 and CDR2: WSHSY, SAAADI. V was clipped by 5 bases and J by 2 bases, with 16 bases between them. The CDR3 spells CASSNFIVPPYEQYF. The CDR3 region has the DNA TGCGCCAGCAGTAACTTCATAGTACCCCCCTACGAGCAGTACTTC.

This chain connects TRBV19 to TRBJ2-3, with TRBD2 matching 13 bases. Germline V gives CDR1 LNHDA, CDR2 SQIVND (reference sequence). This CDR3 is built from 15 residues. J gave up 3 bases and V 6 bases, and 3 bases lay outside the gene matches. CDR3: CASRGLAGRTDTQYF. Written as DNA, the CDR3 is TGTGCCAGTAGGGGACTAGCGGGACGGACAGATACGCAGTATTTT. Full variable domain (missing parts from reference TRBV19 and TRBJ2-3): DGGITQSPKYLFRKEGQNVTLSCEQNLNHDAMYWYRQDPGQGLRLIYYSQIVNDFQKGDIAEGYSVSREKKESFPLTVTSAQKNPTAFYLCASRGLAGRTDTQYFGPGTRLTVL.

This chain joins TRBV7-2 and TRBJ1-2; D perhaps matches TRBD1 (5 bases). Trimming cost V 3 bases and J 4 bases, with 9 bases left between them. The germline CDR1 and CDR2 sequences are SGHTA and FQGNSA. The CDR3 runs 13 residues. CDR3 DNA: TGTGCCAGCAGCTTCACGGGGACCTATGGCTACACCTTC. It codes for CASSFTGTYGYTF.

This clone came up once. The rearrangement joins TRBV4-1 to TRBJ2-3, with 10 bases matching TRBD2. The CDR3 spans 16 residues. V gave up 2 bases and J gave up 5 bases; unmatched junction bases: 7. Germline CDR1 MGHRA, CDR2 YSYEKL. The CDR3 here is CASSQPKAGGIDTQYF. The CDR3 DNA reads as TGCGCCAGCAGCCAACCCAAAGCGGGAGGGATAGATACGCAGTATTTT.

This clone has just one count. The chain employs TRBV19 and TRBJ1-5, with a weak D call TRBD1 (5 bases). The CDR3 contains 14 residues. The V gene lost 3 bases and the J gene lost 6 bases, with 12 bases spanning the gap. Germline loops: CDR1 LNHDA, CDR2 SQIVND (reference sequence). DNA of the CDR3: TGTGCCAGTAGTATCGGGGGGTATTTTCAGCCCCAGCATTTT. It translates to CASSIGGYFQPQHF. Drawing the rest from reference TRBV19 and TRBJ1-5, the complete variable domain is DGGITQSPKYLFRKEGQNVTLSCEQNLNHDAMYWYRQDPGQGLRLIYYSQIVNDFQKGDIAEGYSVSREKKESFPLTVTSAQKNPTAFYLCASSIGGYFQPQHFGDGTRLSIL.

The CDR3 nucleotides read TGCGCCAGCAGCGACCCGGGACGGGCGGAGACCCAGTACTTC. Amino acids: CASSDPGRAETQYF. This rearrangement joins TRBV5-1 to TRBJ2-5; D could derive from TRBD1 or TRBD2 (5 bases each). Germline V gene lookup returns CDR1 SGHRS and CDR2 YFSETQ. The CDR3 is made up of 14 amino acids. V shed 4 bases and J shed 5 bases, with 15 bases lying between them.

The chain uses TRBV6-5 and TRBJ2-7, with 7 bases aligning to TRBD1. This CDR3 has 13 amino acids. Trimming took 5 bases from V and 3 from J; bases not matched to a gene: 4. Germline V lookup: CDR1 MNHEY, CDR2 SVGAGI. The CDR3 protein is CASSRGQRYEQYF. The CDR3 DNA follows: TGTGCCAGCAGTAGGGGACAGCGCTACGAGCAGTACTTC.

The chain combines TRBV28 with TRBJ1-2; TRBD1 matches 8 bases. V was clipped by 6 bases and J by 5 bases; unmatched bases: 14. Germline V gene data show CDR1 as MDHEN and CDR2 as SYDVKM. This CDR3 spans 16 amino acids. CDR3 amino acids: CASRRGQAPFPYGYTF. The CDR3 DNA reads TGTGCCAGCAGGCGGGGACAGGCCCCGTTCCCGTATGGCTACACCTTC.

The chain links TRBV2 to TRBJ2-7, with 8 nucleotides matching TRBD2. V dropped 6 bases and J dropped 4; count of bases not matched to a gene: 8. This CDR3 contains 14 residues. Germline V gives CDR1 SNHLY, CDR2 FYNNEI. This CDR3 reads CASRQAGAVYEQYF. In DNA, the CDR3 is TGTGCCAGCAGGCAAGCGGGAGCCGTGTACGAGCAGTACTTC.

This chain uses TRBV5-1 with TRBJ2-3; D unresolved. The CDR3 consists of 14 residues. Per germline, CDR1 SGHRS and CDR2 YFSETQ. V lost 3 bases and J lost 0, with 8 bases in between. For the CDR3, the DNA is TGCGCCAGCAGCTCATGGGCGAGCACAGATACGCAGTATTTT. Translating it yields CASSSWASTDTQYF. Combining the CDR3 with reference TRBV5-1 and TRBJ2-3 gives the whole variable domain KAGVTQTPRYLIKTRGQQVTLSCSPISGHRSVSWYQQTPGQGLQFLFEYFSETQRNKGNFPGRFSGRQFSNSRSEMNVSTLELGDSALYLCASSSWASTDTQYFGPGTRLTVL.

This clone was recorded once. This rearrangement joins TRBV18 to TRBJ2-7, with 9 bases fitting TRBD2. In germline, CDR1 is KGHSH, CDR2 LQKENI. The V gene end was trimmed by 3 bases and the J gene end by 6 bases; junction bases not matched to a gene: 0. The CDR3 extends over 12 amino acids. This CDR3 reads CASSPSGSEQYF. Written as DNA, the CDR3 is TGTGCCAGCTCACCTAGCGGGAGCGAGCAGTACTTC.

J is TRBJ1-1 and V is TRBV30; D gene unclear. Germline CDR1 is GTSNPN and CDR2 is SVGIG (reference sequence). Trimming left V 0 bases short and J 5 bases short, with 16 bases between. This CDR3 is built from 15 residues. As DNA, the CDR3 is TGTGCCTGGAGTGTACTTGGAGGGCTGGAGACTGAAGCTTTCTTT. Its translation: CAWSVLGGLETEAFF. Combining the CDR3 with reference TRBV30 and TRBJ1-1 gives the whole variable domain SQTIHQWPATLVQPVGSPLSLECTVEGTSNPNLYWYRQAAGRGLQLLFYSVGIGQISSEVPQNLSASRPQDRQFILSSKKLLLSDSGFYLCAWSVLGGLETEAFFGQGTRLTVV.

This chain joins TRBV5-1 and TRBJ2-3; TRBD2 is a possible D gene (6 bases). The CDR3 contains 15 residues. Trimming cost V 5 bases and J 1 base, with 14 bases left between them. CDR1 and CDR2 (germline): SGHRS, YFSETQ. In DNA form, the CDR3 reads TGCGCCAGCAGGGAGGGGATGAGCGGCACAGATACGCAGTATTTT. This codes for CASREGMSGTDTQYF.

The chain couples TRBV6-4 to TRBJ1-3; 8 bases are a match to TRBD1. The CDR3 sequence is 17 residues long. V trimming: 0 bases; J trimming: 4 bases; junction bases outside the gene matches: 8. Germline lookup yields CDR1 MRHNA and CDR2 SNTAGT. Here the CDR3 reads CASSDSLRTGRGNTIYF. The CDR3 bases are TGTGCCAGCAGTGACTCGCTTCGGACAGGGCGAGGAAACACCATATATTTT.

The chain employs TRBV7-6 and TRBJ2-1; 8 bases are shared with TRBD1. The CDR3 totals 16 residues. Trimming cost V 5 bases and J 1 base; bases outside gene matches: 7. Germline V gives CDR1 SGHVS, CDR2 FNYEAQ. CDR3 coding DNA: TGTGCCAGCAGCGATTTAGGGACAGGATCCTACAATGAGCAGTTCTTC. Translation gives CASSDLGTGSYNEQFF.

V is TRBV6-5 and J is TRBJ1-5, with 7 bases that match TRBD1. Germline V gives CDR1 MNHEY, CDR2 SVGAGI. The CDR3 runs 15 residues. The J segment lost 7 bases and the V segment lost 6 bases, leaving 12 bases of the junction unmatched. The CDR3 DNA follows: TGTGCCAGCAGCCTGAGACAGGGTCCTGAACAGCCCCAGCATTTT. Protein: CASSLRQGPEQPQHF.

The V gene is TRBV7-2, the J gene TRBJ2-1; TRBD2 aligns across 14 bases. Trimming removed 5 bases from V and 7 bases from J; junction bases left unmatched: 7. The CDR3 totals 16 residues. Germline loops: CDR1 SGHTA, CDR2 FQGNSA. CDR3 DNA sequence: TGTGCCAGCAGCGTCGCAGGGACTAGCGGGAGAAATGAGCAGTTCTTC. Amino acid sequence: CASSVAGTSGRNEQFF.

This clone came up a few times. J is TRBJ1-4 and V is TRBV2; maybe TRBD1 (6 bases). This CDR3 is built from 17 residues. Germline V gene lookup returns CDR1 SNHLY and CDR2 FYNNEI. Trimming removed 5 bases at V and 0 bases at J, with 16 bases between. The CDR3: CASSTPGHYSTNEKLFF. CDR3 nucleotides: TGTGCCAGCAGTACACCGGGACATTACTCAACTAATGAAAAACTGTTTTTT.

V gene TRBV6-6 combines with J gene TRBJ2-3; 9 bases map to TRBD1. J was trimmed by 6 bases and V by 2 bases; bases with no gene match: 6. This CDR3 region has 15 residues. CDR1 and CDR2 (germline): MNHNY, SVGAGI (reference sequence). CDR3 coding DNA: TGTGCCAGCAGTTACCCACAGGGGGCGGCGGATACGCAGTATTTT. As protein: CASSYPQGAADTQYF.

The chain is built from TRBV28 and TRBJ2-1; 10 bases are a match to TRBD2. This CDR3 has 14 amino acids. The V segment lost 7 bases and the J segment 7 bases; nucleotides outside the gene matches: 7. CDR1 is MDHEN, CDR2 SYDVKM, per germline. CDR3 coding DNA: TGTGCCAGCAAATCTAGCGGGAGTAGGAATGAGCAGTTCTTC. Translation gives CASKSSGSRNEQFF. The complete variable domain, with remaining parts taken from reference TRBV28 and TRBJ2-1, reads DVKVTQSSRYLVKRTGEKVFLECVQDMDHENMFWYRQDPGLGLRLIYFSYDVKMKEKGDIPEGYSVSREKKERFSLILESASTNQTSMYLCASKSSGSRNEQFFGPGTRLTVL.

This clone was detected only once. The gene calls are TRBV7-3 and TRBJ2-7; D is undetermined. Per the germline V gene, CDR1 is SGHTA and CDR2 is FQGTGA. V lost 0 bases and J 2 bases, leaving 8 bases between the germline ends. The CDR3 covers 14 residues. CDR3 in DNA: TGTGCCAGCAGCTTAACGACTGGGGCCTACGAGCAGTACTTC. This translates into CASSLTTGAYEQYF.

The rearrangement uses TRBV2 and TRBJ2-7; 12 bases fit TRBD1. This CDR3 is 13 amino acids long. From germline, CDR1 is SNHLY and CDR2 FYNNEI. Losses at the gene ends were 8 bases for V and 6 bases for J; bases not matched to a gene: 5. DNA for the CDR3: TGTGCCAGCCGGGACAGGGGGCTGATCGAGCAGTACTTC. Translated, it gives CASRDRGLIEQYF.

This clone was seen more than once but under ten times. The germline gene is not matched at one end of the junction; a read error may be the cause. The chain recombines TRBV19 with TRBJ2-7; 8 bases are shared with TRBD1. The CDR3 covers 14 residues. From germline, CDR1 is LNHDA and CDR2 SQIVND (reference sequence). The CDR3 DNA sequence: TGTGCCAGTAGCATAGGGACAGGCCTCTACGAGCAGTACTTC. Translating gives CASSIGTGLYEQYF.

CDR3 coding DNA: TGTGCCAGCAGCAGCTTGGGACCGCTTTACACTGAAGCTTTCTTT. Its protein product is CASSSLGPLYTEAFF. The chain has TRBV7-6 and TRBJ1-1, with D possibly TRBD1 on 5 matching bases. Trimming took 5 bases from V and 3 from J, leaving 16 bases between them. The CDR3 sequence is 15 residues long. Germline loops: CDR1 SGHVS, CDR2 FNYEAQ. Complete variable domain (other parts from reference TRBV7-6 and TRBJ1-1): GAGVSQSPRYKVTKRGQDVALRCDPISGHVSLYWYRQALGQGPEFLTYFNYEAQQDKSGLPNDRFSAERPEGSISTLTIQRTEQRDSAMYRCASSSLGPLYTEAFFGQGTRLTVV.